Sequencing of this T cell receptor (beta chain) was carried out in a study of monozygotic twins with inflammatory bowel disease. Template switching incorporated UMIs with a 6-nucleotide sample barcode. Each CDR3 protein gets one entry in TCRdb, which reprocessed the 5' RACE reads and gives no DNA. The sample's table shows a few hundred thousand distinct CDR3 sequences. For this clonotype: The antigen remains undetermined.

General observations from the study: IBD patients shared fewer clonotypes with other individuals than healthy twins, especially patients with disease activity signs. Telling apart the different T cell subtypes was not possible.

There are 16 residues in the CDR3. Germline V gives CDR1 SEHNR, CDR2 FQNEAQ (reference sequence). Every donor provided one blood sample measuring roughly 2.4 ml. The receptor comes from a human donor with ulcerative colitis or Crohn's disease, or a healthy co-twin of an affected twin (not recorded which). The rearrangement joins TRBV7-9 to TRBJ2-5; the TRBD1 assignment by TCRdb is unverifiable without DNA. Sequenced material: blood. CDR3 amino acids: CASSLGPAGTEETQYF.